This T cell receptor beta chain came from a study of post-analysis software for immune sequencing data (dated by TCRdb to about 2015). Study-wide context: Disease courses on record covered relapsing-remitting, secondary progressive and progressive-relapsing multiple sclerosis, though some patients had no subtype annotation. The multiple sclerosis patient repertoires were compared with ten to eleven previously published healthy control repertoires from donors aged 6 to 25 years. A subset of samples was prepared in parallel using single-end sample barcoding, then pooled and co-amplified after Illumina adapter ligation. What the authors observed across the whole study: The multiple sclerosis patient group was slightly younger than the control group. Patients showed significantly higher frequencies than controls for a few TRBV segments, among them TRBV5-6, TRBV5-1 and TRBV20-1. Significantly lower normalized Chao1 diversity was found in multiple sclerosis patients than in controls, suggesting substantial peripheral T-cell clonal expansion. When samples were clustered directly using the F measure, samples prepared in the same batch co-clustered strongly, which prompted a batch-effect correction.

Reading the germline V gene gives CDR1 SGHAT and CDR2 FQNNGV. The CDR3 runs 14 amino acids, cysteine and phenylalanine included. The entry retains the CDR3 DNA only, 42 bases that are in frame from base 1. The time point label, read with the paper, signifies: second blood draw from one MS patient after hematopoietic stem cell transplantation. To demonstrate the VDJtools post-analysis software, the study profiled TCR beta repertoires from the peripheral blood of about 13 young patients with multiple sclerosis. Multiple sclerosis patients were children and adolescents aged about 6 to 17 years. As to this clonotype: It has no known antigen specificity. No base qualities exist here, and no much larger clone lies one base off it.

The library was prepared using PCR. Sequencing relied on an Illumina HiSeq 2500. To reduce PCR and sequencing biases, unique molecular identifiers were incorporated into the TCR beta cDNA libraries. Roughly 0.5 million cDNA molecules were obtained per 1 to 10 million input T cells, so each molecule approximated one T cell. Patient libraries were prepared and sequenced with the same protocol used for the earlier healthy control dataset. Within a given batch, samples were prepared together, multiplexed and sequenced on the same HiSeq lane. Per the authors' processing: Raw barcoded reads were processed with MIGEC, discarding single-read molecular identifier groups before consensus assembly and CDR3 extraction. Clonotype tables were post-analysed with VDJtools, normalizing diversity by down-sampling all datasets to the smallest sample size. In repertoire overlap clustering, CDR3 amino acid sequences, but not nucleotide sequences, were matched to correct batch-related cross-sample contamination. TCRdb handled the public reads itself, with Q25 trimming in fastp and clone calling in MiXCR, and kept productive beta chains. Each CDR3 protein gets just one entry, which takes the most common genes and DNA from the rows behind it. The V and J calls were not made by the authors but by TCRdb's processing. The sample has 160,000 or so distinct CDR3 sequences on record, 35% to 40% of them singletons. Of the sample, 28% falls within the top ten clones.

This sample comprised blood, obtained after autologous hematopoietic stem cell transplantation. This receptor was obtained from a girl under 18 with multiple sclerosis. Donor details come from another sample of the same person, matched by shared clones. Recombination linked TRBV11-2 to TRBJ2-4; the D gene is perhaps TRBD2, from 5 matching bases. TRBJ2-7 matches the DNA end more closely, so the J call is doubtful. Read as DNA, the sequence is TGTGCCAGCAGTTCGCCGGGGAGAGGCTACGAGCAGTACTTC. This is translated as CASSSPGRGYEQYF.